These T cell receptor beta chains were read from a single sample in a study of siplizumab effects on memory and regulatory T cells. The repertoire was sequenced with immunoSEQ multiplex PCR; TCRdb's copy has only in-frame clones and lacks some. The sample gives about 120,000 clones, just over 90% of which show up once; roughly 0.17% is in the top ten. The sequenced material came from non-Treg CD4+ T cells sorted from blood. Receptors originate from a human donor in good health. CDR3s include the opening cysteine and the closing phenylalanine or tryptophan. D genes are given only for firm matches. Size is stated for part of the rows, as once, few or many counts, or as a class when the clone is expanded.

D gene	clone size	V gene	CDR3 length	J gene	CDR3 protein	CDR3 DNA
NA	NA	TRBV15	16	TRBJ2-3	CATSREERWGPDTQYF	TGTGCCACCAGCAGAGAGGAACGCTGGGGGCCAGATACGCAGTATTTT
NA	NA	TRBV6-5	13	TRBJ2-3	CASRGSGTDTQYF	TGTGCCAGCAGGGGTTCGGGCACAGATACGCAGTATTTT
NA	NA	TRBV30	13	TRBJ1-1	CAWNGQEGTEAFF	TGTGCCTGGAACGGGCAGGAGGGGACTGAAGCTTTCTTT
TRBD1	NA	TRBV6-1	15	TRBJ1-2	CASSEEKRTGIGYTF	TGTGCCAGCAGTGAAGAAAAGAGGACAGGGATCGGCTACACCTTC
NA	NA	TRBV7-8	20	TRBJ1-5	CASSSKRPGLTYNSNQPQHF	TGTGCCAGCAGCTCGAAACGTCCGGGACTTACTTATAATAGCAATCAGCCCCAGCATTTT
NA	NA	TRBV5-1	13	TRBJ2-3	CASRVGDTDTQYF	TGCGCCAGCAGAGTAGGGGACACAGATACGCAGTATTTT
TRBD1	NA	TRBV4-3	15	TRBJ2-5	CASSQATDRVKTQYF	TGCGCCAGCAGCCAAGCGACGGACAGGGTCAAGACCCAGTACTTC
NA	NA	TRBV10-3	11	TRBJ1-1	CAIRRETEAFF	TGTGCCATCCGGAGGGAGACTGAAGCTTTCTTT
NA	NA	TRBV28	13	TRBJ1-1	CAGGEGTNTEAFF	TGTGCCGGGGGGGAGGGAACAAACACTGAAGCTTTCTTT
TRBD1	few	TRBV7-3	15	TRBJ2-5	CASSEGQGARETQYF	TGTGCCAGCAGCGAGGGACAGGGGGCGCGGGAGACCCAGTACTTC
NA	NA	TRBV28	15	TRBJ2-7	CASSLSGDKYYEQYF	TGTGCCAGCAGTTTGTCGGGGGACAAATACTACGAGCAGTACTTC
TRBD2	NA	TRBV4-2	16	TRBJ2-2	CASSLSGGPHGGELFF	TGTGCCAGCAGCCTCAGCGGGGGACCCCATGGCGGGGAGCTGTTTTTT
TRBD2	NA	TRBV12-5	18	TRBJ2-3	CASGLDPGLAGSTDTQYF	TGTGCTAGTGGTTTGGATCCGGGACTAGCGGGGAGCACAGATACGCAGTATTTT
NA	NA	TRBV5-6	14	TRBJ1-4	CASSLQGPNEKLFF	TGTGCCAGCAGTCTACAGGGTCCCAATGAAAAACTGTTTTTT
TRBD2	NA	TRBV6-5	13	TRBJ2-7	CASSSRTSSEQYF	TGTGCCAGCAGTTCCCGGACTAGCTCCGAGCAGTACTTC
TRBD2	NA	TRBV2	14	TRBJ2-1	CASSLGLAGNEQFF	TGTGCCAGCTCCCTCGGACTAGCGGGGAATGAGCAGTTCTTC
NA	once	TRBV6-1	16	TRBJ1-2	CASSEASGWQFYGYTF	TGTGCCAGCAGTGAAGCCTCTGGATGGCAGTTCTATGGCTACACCTTC
NA	once	TRBV7-9	11	TRBJ2-7	CASTSNWEQYF	TGTGCCAGCACCTCTAACTGGGAGCAGTACTTC
TRBD1	NA	TRBV6-5	16	TRBJ1-1	CASSYNPTGENTEAFF	TGTGCCAGCAGTTACAATCCGACAGGGGAAAACACTGAAGCTTTCTTT
NA	NA	TRBV15	14	TRBJ1-1	CATSRGGQNTEAFF	TGTGCCACCAGCAGAGGAGGCCAGAACACTGAAGCTTTCTTT
NA	NA	TRBV5-6	13	TRBJ2-7	CASSLVSGGEQYF	TGTGCCAGCAGCTTGGTGTCTGGGGGCGAGCAGTACTTC
NA	NA	TRBV23-1	16	TRBJ1-1	CASSHPTCQQNTEAFF	TGCGCCAGCAGTCATCCCACCTGCCAGCAGAACACTGAAGCTTTCTTT
NA	NA	TRBV4-3	14	TRBJ2-7	CASSQGNSAYEQYF	TGCGCCAGCAGCCAAGGAAACAGTGCCTACGAGCAGTACTTC
NA	NA	TRBV4-3	16	TRBJ1-4	CASSQAAGVTNEKLFF	TGCGCCAGCAGCCAGGCCGCAGGGGTAACTAATGAAAAACTGTTTTTT
TRBD2	NA	TRBV7-9	15	TRBJ2-1	CASSSGLAVWDEQFF	TGTGCCAGCAGCTCGGGACTAGCGGTCTGGGATGAGCAGTTCTTC
TRBD1	NA	TRBV28	19	TRBJ2-4	CASSSRTGPKTLFKNIQYF	TGTGCCAGCAGTTCCCGGACAGGCCCCAAAACCCTATTCAAAAACATTCAGTACTTC
NA	NA	TRBV7-2	12	TRBJ2-7	CASSQTTYEQYF	TGTGCCAGCAGCCAGACTACCTACGAGCAGTACTTC
TRBD1	NA	TRBV10-3	15	TRBJ1-1	CAISYLQGAGTEAFF	TGTGCCATCAGTTACCTTCAGGGGGCCGGGACTGAAGCTTTCTTT
NA	NA	TRBV5-1	16	TRBJ2-5	CASSLSAGTFGETQYF	TGCGCCAGCAGCTTGTCTGCGGGCACGTTCGGAGAGACCCAGTACTTC
TRBD2	NA	TRBV10-3	14	TRBJ2-1	CAIRGTSGDDEQFF	TGTGCCATCAGGGGGACTAGCGGTGACGATGAGCAGTTCTTC
NA	NA	TRBV7-8	15	TRBJ2-5	CASSLPQPLGETQYF	TGTGCCAGCAGCTTACCACAGCCCCTAGGGGAGACCCAGTACTTC
TRBD2	NA	TRBV6-1	15	TRBJ2-2	CASSKTSGGTGELFF	TGTGCCAGCAGTAAAACTAGCGGGGGAACCGGGGAGCTGTTTTTT
TRBD1	NA	TRBV9	14	TRBJ1-5	CASNGGQTNQPQHF	TGTGCCTCCAACGGGGGACAGACCAATCAGCCCCAGCATTTT
NA	NA	TRBV5-6	12	TRBJ2-5	CASSLGSETQYF	TGTGCCAGCAGCCTCGGGTCAGAGACCCAGTACTTC
TRBD1	NA	TRBV19	14	TRBJ2-7	CASSIGGGSNEQYF	TGTGCCAGTAGTATAGGAGGGGGCTCTAACGAGCAGTACTTC
TRBD2	once	TRBV5-1	15	TRBJ2-1	CASSGLAGGNNEQFF	TGCGCCAGCAGCGGACTAGCGGGGGGGAACAATGAGCAGTTCTTC
TRBD1	NA	TRBV15	14	TRBJ1-2	CATSRTGGPYGYTF	TGTGCCACCAGCAGGACAGGGGGGCCCTATGGCTACACCTTC
NA	NA	TRBV19	17	TRBJ2-6	CASSSLGGLSGANVLTF	TGTGCCAGTAGCTCCCTCGGGGGCCTCTCTGGGGCCAACGTCCTGACTTTC
NA	NA	TRBV29-1	14	TRBJ2-1	CSVVKGFSYNEQFF	TGCAGCGTTGTCAAGGGCTTCTCCTACAATGAGCAGTTCTTC
NA	NA	TRBV5-4	15	TRBJ2-2	CASSFPGLNTGELFF	TGTGCCAGCAGCTTCCCGGGGCTAAACACCGGGGAGCTGTTTTTT
TRBD1	NA	TRBV28	16	TRBJ1-2	CASRPHRTGTGDGYTF	TGTGCCAGCAGACCTCACCGTACCGGGACAGGGGATGGCTACACCTTC
TRBD1	once	TRBV6-1	14	TRBJ1-4	CAAVARGLNEKLFF	TGTGCCGCGGTCGCCAGGGGGCTGAATGAAAAACTGTTTTTT
NA	NA	TRBV7-9	14	TRBJ1-5	CASSFSGAAQPQHF	TGTGCCAGCAGCTTTTCAGGGGCGGCTCAGCCCCAGCATTTT
NA	NA	TRBV7-2	13	TRBJ1-1	CASSLRWQAEAFF	TGTGCCAGCAGCTTAAGGTGGCAGGCTGAAGCTTTCTTT
NA	NA	TRBV15	12	TRBJ1-5	CATWLGVQPQHF	TGTGCCACCTGGCTGGGGGTTCAGCCCCAGCATTTT
NA	NA	TRBV10-3	12	TRBJ1-2	CAISGRNYGYTF	TGTGCCATCAGCGGACGGAACTATGGCTACACCTTC